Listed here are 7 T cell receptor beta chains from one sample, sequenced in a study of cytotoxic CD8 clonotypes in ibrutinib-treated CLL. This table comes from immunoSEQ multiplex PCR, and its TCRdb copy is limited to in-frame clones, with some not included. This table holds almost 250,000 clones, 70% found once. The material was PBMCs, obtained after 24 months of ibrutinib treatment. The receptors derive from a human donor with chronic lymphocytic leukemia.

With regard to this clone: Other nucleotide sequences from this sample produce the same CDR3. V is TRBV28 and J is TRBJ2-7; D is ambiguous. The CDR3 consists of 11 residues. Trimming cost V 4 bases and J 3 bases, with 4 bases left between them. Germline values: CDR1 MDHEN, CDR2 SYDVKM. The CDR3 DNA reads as TGTGCCAGCAGTTCTTACTACGAGCAGTACTTC. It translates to CASSSYYEQYF. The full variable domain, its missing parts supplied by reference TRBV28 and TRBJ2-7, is DVKVTQSSRYLVKRTGEKVFLECVQDMDHENMFWYRQDPGLGLRLIYFSYDVKMKEKGDIPEGYSVSREKKERFSLILESASTNQTSMYLCASSSYYEQYFGPGTRLTVT.

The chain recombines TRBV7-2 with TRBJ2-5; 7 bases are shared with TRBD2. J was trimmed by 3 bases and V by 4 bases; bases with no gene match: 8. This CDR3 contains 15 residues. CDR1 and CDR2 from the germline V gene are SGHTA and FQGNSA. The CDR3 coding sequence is TGTGCCAGCAGCTGGAGGTCCGCGGGAGAAGAGACCCAGTACTTC. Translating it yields CASSWRSAGEETQYF.

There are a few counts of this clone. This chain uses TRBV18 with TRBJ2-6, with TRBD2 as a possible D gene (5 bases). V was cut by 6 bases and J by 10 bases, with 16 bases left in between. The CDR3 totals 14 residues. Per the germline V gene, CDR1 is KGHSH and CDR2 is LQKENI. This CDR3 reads CASSRGGERNVLTF. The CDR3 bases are TGTGCCAGCTCCCGCGGAGGAGAACGGAACGTCCTGACTTTC.

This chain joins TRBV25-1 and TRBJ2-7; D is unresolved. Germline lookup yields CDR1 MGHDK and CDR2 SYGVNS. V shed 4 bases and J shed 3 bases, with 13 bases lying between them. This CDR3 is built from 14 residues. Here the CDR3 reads CASSGAPKIYEQYF. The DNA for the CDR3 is TGTGCCAGCAGTGGCGCACCAAAAATCTACGAGCAGTACTTC.

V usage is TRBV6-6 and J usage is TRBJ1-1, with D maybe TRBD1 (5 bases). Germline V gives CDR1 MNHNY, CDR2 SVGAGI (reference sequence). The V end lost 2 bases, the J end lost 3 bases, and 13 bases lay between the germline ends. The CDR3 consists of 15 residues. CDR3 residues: CASSYRQTGDTEAFF. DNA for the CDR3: TGTGCCAGCAGTTACAGACAAACGGGGGACACTGAAGCTTTCTTT.

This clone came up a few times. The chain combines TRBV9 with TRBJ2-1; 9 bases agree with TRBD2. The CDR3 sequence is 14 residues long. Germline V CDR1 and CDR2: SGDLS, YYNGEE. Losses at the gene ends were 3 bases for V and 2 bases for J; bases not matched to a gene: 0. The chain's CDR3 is CASSASGTYNEQFF. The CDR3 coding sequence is TGTGCCAGCAGCGCTAGCGGGACCTACAATGAGCAGTTCTTC.

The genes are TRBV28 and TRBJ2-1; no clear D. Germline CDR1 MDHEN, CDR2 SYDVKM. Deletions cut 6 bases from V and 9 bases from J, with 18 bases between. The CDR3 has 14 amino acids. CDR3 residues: CASSQVPSTGEQFF. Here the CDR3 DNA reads TGTGCCAGCAGCCAAGTCCCCAGTACCGGTGAGCAGTTCTTC.